One and the same sample provided the 27 T cell receptor beta chains below, sequenced in a study of shared clonotypes between healthy human individuals. Using immunoSEQ multiplex PCR, the repertoire was profiled, and TCRdb retains in-frame clones only, with some absent. The table records approximately 2.5 million clones, 90% to 95% of them present only once. Sequencing input: naive CD4+ T cells sorted from blood. As for subset: CD45RA+ positively selected. Source of these receptors: a man aged 18 to 29 in good health.

V gene TRBV11-2 combines with J gene TRBJ2-7; TRBD1 matches 9 bases. The V gene's germline CDR1 is SGHAT and CDR2 FQNNGV. Germline trimming cut 4 bases from V and 6 bases from J; bases unmatched to any gene: 7. The CDR3 is 14 residues long. In nucleotides, the CDR3 is TGTGCCAGCAGCTCCGGGACAGGGAGATCCGAGCAGTACTTC. Translated: CASSSGTGRSEQYF. Complete variable domain (other parts from reference TRBV11-2 and TRBJ2-7): EAGVAQSPRYKIIEKRQSVAFWCNPISGHATLYWYQQILGQGPKLLIQFQNNGVVDDSQLPKDRFSAERLKGVDSTLKIQPAKLEDSAVYLCASSSGTGRSEQYFGPGTRLTVT.

The chain has TRBV11-2 and TRBJ1-2; 10 bases agree with TRBD1. V lost 1 base to trimming and J lost 5 bases; unmatched junction nucleotides: 7. The CDR3 runs 16 residues. Germline loops: CDR1 SGHAT, CDR2 FQNNGV. The CDR3 sequence: CASSLGRAGQGYGYTF. CDR3 sequence (DNA): TGTGCCAGCAGCTTAGGGAGGGCGGGACAGGGGTATGGCTACACCTTC.

The chain joins TRBV7-9 to TRBJ2-6; D uncertain. This CDR3 has 15 amino acids. The V gene's germline CDR1 is SEHNR and CDR2 FQNEAQ (reference sequence). V lost 3 bases and J lost 0, with 6 bases in between. CDR3 bases: TGTGCCAGCAGCTTTGGGTCCTCTGGGGCCAACGTCCTGACTTTC. It specifies CASSFGSSGANVLTF.

The rearrangement joins TRBV23-1 to TRBJ1-1; D ambiguous. TRBV23-1 is an ORF; its function is uncertain. This CDR3 comprises 15 residues. Between the trimmed V and J ends, which lost 2 bases and 6 bases, there was a span of 16 bases. The CDR3 sequence: CASSQLPLEDAEAFF. CDR3 sequence (DNA): TGCGCCAGCAGTCAACTTCCCCTAGAGGACGCTGAAGCTTTCTTT.

This clone appeared a single time. The rearrangement joins TRBV6-5 to TRBJ1-2; 10 nucleotides line up with TRBD1. The germline V gene has CDR1 MNHEY and CDR2 SVGAGI. CDR3 size: 14 residues. Germline trimming cut 5 bases from V and 6 bases from J; bases unmatched to any gene: 6. The CDR3 region is CASSRGTGVDGYTF. The CDR3 DNA sequence: TGTGCCAGCAGTCGCGGGACAGGGGTCGATGGCTACACCTTC.

The CDR3 spells CSVEGTGRAGELFF. In DNA form, the CDR3 reads TGCAGCGTTGAAGGGACAGGGAGGGCCGGGGAGCTGTTTTTT. V usage is TRBV29-1 and J usage is TRBJ2-2; D is possibly TRBD1 (8 bases). There are 14 residues in the CDR3. The germline V gene encodes CDR1 SQVTM and CDR2 ANQGSEA. Between the trimmed V and J ends, which lost 1 base and 6 bases, there was a span of 12 bases.

The chain combines TRBV5-1 with TRBJ2-5; D remains unclear. Germline V lookup: CDR1 SGHRS, CDR2 YFSETQ. V was shortened by 4 bases and J by 5 bases, with 9 bases between the two germline ends. The CDR3 is 12 amino acids. The CDR3: CASSILRETQYF. CDR3 nucleotides: TGCGCCAGCAGCATCCTACGGGAGACCCAGTACTTC.

The chain combines TRBV9 with TRBJ1-6, with TRBD1 identical over 9 bases. The junction had 6 bases not matched to a gene; V was cut back by 4 bases and J by 7 bases. The germline CDR1 and CDR2 sequences are SGDLS and YYNGEE. This CDR3 spans 15 amino acids. For the CDR3, the DNA is TGTGCCAGCAGCTTTCGGACAGGGGAGAATTCACCCCTCCACTTT. Protein: CASSFRTGENSPLHF.

The chain has TRBV5-1 and TRBJ1-5, with no clear D. Germline V gene sequence: CDR1 SGHRS, CDR2 YFSETQ. The V and J ends lost 0 bases and 7 bases respectively, with 14 bases between them. The CDR3 has 15 amino acids. CDR3 in amino acids: CASSLAPGPEQPQHF. For the CDR3, the DNA is TGCGCCAGCAGCTTGGCTCCCGGCCCGGAGCAGCCCCAGCATTTT.

The chain uses TRBV7-2 and TRBJ1-4; 12 bases line up with TRBD1. Per germline, CDR1 SGHTA and CDR2 FQGNSA. Unmatched junction bases numbered 8, after V lost 5 bases and J lost 4 bases. The CDR3 has 17 amino acids. CDR3 protein: CASSIRDRGLVNEKLFF. Here the CDR3 DNA reads TGTGCCAGCAGCATCCGGGACAGGGGGCTCGTTAATGAAAAACTGTTTTTT.

This clone was recorded only once. The same CDR3 can be traced to other DNA sequences in this sample. V and J are TRBV7-6 and TRBJ2-3, with D unclear. V shed 1 base and J shed 2 bases, with 1 base lying between them. CDR3 size: 12 residues. Germline CDR1 is SGHVS and CDR2 is FNYEAQ. CDR3 region: CASSLDTDTQYF. The CDR3 DNA sequence: TGTGCCAGCAGCTTAGACACAGATACGCAGTATTTT.

On this clone: The same CDR3 can be traced to other DNA sequences in this sample. The CDR3 sequence: CASSLAGQGYNEQFF. DNA of the CDR3: TGTGCCAGCAGCTTGGCCGGACAGGGTTACAATGAGCAGTTCTTC. The chain employs TRBV5-6 and TRBJ2-1; 8 bases agree with TRBD1. The CDR3 totals 15 residues. Germline CDR1 reads SGHDT; CDR2 reads YYEEEE. The junction had 3 bases not matched to a gene; V was cut back by 0 bases and J by 4 bases.

This clone was counted between two and nine times. This rearrangement joins TRBV2 to TRBJ1-1, with D maybe TRBD1 (5 bases). Trimming removed 6 bases at V and 1 base at J, with 6 bases between. CDR3 length: 12 residues. Germline V gives CDR1 SNHLY, CDR2 FYNNEI. CDR3 protein: CASRTENTEAFF. The CDR3, as DNA: TGTGCCAGCAGGACAGAGAACACTGAAGCTTTCTTT.

The chain recombines TRBV21-1 with TRBJ1-1. TRBV21-1 is labeled a pseudogene. The CDR3 has 23 residues. CDR3 protein: CASSKVAPLGQKRERGCDTEAFF. The DNA for the CDR3 is TGTGCCAGCAGCAAAGTCGCTCCCCTGGGGCAGAAGCGGGAAAGGGGCTGCGACACTGAAGCTTTCTTT.

The gene calls are TRBV27 and TRBJ2-7, with D maybe TRBD2 (5 bases). V lost 5 bases and J lost 0, with 17 bases in between. The CDR3 length is 16 residues. Germline CDR1 is MNHEY and CDR2 is SMNVEV (reference sequence). CDR3 amino acids: CASSPRTHDPSYEQYF. The CDR3 DNA reads as TGTGCCAGCAGTCCGAGGACTCACGACCCCTCCTACGAGCAGTACTTC.

The chain employs TRBV6-6 and TRBJ2-7; D tentatively fits TRBD1 or TRBD2 (5 bases each). The CDR3 has 13 residues. Germline CDR1 is MNHNY and CDR2 is SVGAGI (reference sequence). The V gene lost 6 bases and the J gene lost 8 bases, with 17 bases spanning the gap. CDR3 sequence (DNA): TGTGCCAGCAGGGGGACGTTCTCTGAGAAGCAGTACTTC. Translated, it gives CASRGTFSEKQYF.

The chain has TRBV30 and TRBJ1-2; tentatively, D is TRBD1 (5 bases). Germline CDR1 is GTSNPN and CDR2 is SVGIG (reference sequence). V was trimmed by 0 bases and J by 6 bases, leaving 14 bases between them. CDR3 length: 14 residues. CDR3 loop: CAWSVLGEWNGYTF. The CDR3 region has the DNA TGTGCCTGGAGTGTACTGGGGGAGTGGAATGGCTACACCTTC.

This sequence joins TRBV10-3 and TRBJ2-5; 11 nucleotides agree with TRBD2. The V and J ends lost 2 bases and 4 bases, in that order; junction bases with no gene match: 3. The germline V gene has CDR1 ENHRY and CDR2 SYGVKD. CDR3 length equals 15 residues. The CDR3 loop is CAISEGTSGRETQYF. The CDR3 DNA is TGTGCCATCAGTGAGGGTACTAGCGGGAGAGAGACCCAGTACTTC.

The genes are TRBV2 and TRBJ1-4; D unresolved. Germline CDR1 reads SNHLY; CDR2 reads FYNNEI. The CDR3 extends over 14 amino acids. Trimming pared 7 bases from V and 11 bases from J, leaving 20 bases between. DNA for the CDR3: TGTGCCAGCACCAACCCAACTGTGGGCGGGAAACTGTTTTTT. Translated: CASTNPTVGGKLFF.

The chain employs TRBV19 and TRBJ1-1, with 12 bases fitting TRBD1. CDR1 is LNHDA, CDR2 SQIVND, per germline (reference sequence). The CDR3 loop spans 13 amino acids. CDR3 DNA: TGTTACGAGGGACAGGGGGCAGGCACTGAAGCTTTCTTT. Amino acids: CYEGQGAGTEAFF.

J is TRBJ1-2 and V is TRBV4-1, with TRBD1 matching 8 bases. The CDR3 contains 15 residues. Germline trimming cut 1 base from V and 4 bases from J; bases unmatched to any gene: 5. From germline, CDR1 is MGHRA and CDR2 YSYEKL. This CDR3 reads CASSQGGQDLYGYTF. The DNA for the CDR3 is TGCGCCAGCAGCCAAGGGGGACAGGACCTCTATGGCTACACCTTC.

This clone was seen only once. In DNA, the CDR3 is TGCGCCAGCAGCGCAGGGGATAGGGGGCCTGGGGCCAACGTCCTGACTTTC. The encoded protein is CASSAGDRGPGANVLTF. This rearrangement joins TRBV10-1 to TRBJ2-6; 7 bases fit TRBD1. CDR3 length: 17 residues. From germline, CDR1 is WNHNN and CDR2 SYGVQD (reference sequence). The junction had 10 bases not matched to a gene; V was cut back by 6 bases and J by 2 bases.

J is TRBJ2-5 and V is TRBV30; the D is unclear. V lost 0 bases to trimming and J lost 4 bases, with 6 bases between them. Germline CDR1 GTSNPN, CDR2 SVGIG (reference sequence). There are 12 residues in the CDR3. In nucleotides, the CDR3 is TGTGCCTGGAGTGTTGACGGAGAGACCCAGTACTTC. It specifies CAWSVDGETQYF.

This chain joins TRBV18 and TRBJ2-2; D is uncertain. V was pared by 6 bases and J by 5 bases, with 10 bases between. Looked up from germline, CDR1 is KGHSH and CDR2 is LQKENI. This CDR3 has 13 amino acids. As DNA, the CDR3 is TGTGCCAGCTCTCGAGATCAGACCGGGGAGCTGTTTTTT. Protein sequence: CASSRDQTGELFF.

The V gene is TRBV10-2, the J gene TRBJ2-2, with D unresolved. CDR1 is WSHSY, CDR2 SAAADI, per germline. V was cut by 6 bases and J by 5 bases, with 10 bases left in between. The CDR3 contains 13 residues. This CDR3 is CASRIQATGELFF. CDR3 bases: TGCGCCAGCAGAATACAAGCAACCGGGGAGCTGTTTTTT.

J is TRBJ2-4 and V is TRBV10-1; the match to TRBD1 covers 9 bases. The germline V gene encodes CDR1 WNHNN and CDR2 SYGVQD (reference sequence). After removal of 0 bases from V and 7 bases from J, the junction contained 1 base not matched to a gene. The CDR3 has 14 residues. CDR3 protein: CASSESGTGNIQYF. For the CDR3, the DNA is TGCGCCAGCAGTGAGTCCGGGACAGGGAACATTCAGTACTTC.

The chain employs TRBV5-1 and TRBJ2-1; a possible D gene is TRBD2 (6 bases). This CDR3 spans 14 amino acids. Trimming shortened V by 3 bases and J by 3 bases, and 10 bases separated the two germline ends. Per germline, CDR1 SGHRS and CDR2 YFSETQ. CDR3 DNA: TGCGCCAGCAGCTACGGGACTTACTACAATGAGCAGTTCTTC. This codes for CASSYGTYYNEQFF.